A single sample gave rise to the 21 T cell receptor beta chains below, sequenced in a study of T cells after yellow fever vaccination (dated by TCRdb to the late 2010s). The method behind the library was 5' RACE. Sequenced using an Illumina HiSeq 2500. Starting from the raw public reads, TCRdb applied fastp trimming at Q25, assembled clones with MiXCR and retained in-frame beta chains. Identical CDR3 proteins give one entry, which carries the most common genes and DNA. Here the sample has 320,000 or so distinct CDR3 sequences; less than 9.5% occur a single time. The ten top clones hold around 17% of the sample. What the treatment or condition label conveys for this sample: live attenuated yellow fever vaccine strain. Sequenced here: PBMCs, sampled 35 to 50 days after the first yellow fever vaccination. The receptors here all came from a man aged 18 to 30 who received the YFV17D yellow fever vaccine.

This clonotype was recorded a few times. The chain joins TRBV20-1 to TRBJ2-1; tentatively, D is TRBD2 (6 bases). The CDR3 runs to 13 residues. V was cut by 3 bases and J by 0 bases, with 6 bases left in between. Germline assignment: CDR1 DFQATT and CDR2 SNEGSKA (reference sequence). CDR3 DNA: TGCAGTGCTAGCGGGAGCTCCTACAATGAGCAGTTCTTC. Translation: CSASGSSYNEQFF.

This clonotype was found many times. The CDR3 nucleotides read TGCAGTGCTGGCCGCGGGGACACTGAAGCTTTCTTT. Protein: CSAGRGDTEAFF. This rearrangement joins TRBV20-1 to TRBJ1-1; no clear D gene. Germline CDR1 is DFQATT and CDR2 is SNEGSKA (reference sequence). The CDR3 consists of 12 residues. V gave up 5 bases and J gave up 3 bases, with 10 bases separating them.

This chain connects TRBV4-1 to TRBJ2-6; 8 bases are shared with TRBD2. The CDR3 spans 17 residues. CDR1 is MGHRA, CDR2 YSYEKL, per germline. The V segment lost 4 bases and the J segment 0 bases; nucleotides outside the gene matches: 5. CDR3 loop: CASSPRGRSSGANVLTF. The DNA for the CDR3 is TGCGCCAGCAGCCCCCGCGGGAGGTCCTCTGGGGCCAACGTCCTGACTTTC.

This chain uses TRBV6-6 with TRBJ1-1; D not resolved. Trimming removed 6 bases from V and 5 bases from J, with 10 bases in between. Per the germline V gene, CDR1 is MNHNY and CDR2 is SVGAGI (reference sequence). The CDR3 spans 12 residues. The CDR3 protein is CASRFKDTEAFF. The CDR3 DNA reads TGTGCCAGCAGGTTCAAGGATACTGAAGCTTTCTTT.

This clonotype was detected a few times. CDR3 in amino acids: CASSETIQVYEQYF. The CDR3 bases are TGTGCCAGCTCAGAGACGATACAGGTCTACGAGCAGTACTTC. The rearrangement joins TRBV18 to TRBJ2-7; D perhaps matches TRBD1 (5 bases). V gave up 5 bases and J gave up 3 bases, with 14 bases separating them. Per the germline V gene, CDR1 is KGHSH and CDR2 is LQKENI. The CDR3 sequence is 14 residues long. The full variable domain, rest sourced from reference TRBV18 and TRBJ2-7, is NAGVMQNPRHLVRRRGQEARLRCSPMKGHSHVYWYRQLPEEGLKFMVYLQKENIIDESGMPKERFSAEFPKEGPSILRIQQVVRGDSAAYFCASSETIQVYEQYFGPGTRLTVT.

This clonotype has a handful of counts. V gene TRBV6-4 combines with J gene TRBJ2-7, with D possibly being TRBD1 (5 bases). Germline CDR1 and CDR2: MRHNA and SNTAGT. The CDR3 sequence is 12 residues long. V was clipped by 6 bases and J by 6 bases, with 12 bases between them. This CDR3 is CASSLGPFEQYV. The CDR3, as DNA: TGTGCCAGCAGCTTGGGGCCGTTCGAGCAGTACGTC.

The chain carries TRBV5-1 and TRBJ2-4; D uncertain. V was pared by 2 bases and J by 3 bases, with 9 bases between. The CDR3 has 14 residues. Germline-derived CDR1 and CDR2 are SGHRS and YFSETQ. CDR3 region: CASSLMGGKNIQYF. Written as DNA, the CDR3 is TGCGCCAGCAGCTTAATGGGTGGCAAAAACATTCAGTACTTC.

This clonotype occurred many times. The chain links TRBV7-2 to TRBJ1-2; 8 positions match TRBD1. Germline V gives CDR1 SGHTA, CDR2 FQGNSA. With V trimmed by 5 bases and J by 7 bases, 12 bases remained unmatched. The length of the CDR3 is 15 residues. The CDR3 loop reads CASSLQFGQGAGYTF. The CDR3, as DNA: TGTGCCAGCAGCCTACAGTTCGGGCAGGGGGCTGGCTACACCTTC.

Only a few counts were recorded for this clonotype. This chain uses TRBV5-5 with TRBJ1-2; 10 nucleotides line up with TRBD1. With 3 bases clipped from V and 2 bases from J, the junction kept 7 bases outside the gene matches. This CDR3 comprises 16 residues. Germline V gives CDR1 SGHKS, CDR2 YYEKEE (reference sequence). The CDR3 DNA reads TGTGCCAGCAGCTCCGGGACAGGGGTGATCAACTATGGCTACACCTTC. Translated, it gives CASSSGTGVINYGYTF.

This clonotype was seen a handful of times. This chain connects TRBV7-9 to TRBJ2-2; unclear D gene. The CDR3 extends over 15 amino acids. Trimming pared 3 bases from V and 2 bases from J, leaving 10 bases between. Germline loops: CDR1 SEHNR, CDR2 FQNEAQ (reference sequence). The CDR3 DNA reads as TGTGCCAGCAGCTTTAGTATGATCAACACCGGGGAGCTGTTTTTT. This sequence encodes CASSFSMINTGELFF.

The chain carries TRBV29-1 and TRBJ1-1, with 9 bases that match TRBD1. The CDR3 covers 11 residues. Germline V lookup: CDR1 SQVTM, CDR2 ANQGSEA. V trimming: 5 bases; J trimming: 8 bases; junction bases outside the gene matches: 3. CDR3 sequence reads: CSVIGTGEAFF. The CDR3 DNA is TGCAGCGTTATAGGGACAGGGGAAGCTTTCTTT.

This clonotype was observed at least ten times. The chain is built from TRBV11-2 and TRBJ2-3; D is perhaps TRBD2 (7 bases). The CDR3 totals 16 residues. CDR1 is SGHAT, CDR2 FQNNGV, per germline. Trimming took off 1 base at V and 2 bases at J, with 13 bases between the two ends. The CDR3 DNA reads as TGTGCCAGCAGCTTAGGTGTCGGGGGGCCCACAGATACGCAGTATTTT. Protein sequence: CASSLGVGGPTDTQYF.

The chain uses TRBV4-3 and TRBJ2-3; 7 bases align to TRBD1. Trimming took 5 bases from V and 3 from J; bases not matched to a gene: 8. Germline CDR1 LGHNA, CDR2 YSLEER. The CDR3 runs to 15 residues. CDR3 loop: CASSYYRGKTDTQYF. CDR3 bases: TGCGCCAGCAGCTACTACAGGGGCAAGACAGATACGCAGTATTTT.

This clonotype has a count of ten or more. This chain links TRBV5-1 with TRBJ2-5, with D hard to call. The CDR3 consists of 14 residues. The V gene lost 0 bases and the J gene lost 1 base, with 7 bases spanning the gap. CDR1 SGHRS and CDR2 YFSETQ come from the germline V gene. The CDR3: CASSLGRFQETQYF. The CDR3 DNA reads TGCGCCAGCAGCTTGGGTCGTTTCCAAGAGACCCAGTACTTC.

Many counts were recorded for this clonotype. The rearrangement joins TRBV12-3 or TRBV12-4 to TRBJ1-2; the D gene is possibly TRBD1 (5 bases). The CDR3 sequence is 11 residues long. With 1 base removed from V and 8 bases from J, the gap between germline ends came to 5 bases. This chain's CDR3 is CASSLGGGYTF. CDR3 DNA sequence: TGTGCCAGCAGTTTAGGGGGCGGCTACACCTTC.

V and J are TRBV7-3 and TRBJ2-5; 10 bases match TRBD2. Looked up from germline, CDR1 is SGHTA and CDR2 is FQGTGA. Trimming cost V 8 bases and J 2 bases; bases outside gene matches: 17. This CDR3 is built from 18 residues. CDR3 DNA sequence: TGTGCCAGCTCGGTCGGAACTAGCGGGGACTGGTTTCAAGAGACCCAGTACTTC. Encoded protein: CASSVGTSGDWFQETQYF.

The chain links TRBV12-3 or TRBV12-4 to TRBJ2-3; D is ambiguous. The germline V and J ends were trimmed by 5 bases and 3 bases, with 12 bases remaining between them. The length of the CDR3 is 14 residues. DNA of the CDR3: TGTGCCAGCAGTGAGGACGTGTTGACAGATACGCAGTATTTT. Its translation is CASSEDVLTDTQYF.

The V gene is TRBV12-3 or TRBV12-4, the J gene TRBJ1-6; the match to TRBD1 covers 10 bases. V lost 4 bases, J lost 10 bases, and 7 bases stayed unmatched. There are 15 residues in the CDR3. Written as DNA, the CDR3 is TGTGCCAGCAGTTCCCGGACAGGGGGGAACTCACCCCTCCACTTT. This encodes CASSSRTGGNSPLHF.

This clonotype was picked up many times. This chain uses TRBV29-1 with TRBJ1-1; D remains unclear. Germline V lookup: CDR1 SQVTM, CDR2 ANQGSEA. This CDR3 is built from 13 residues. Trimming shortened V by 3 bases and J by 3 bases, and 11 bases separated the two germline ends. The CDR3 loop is CSVEKGWDTEAFF. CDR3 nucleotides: TGCAGCGTTGAGAAGGGTTGGGACACTGAAGCTTTCTTT.

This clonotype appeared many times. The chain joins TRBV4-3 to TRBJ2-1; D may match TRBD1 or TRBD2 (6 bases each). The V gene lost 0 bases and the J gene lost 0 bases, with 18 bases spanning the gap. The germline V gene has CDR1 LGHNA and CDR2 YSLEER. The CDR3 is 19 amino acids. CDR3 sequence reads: CASSQDLTGAPSSYNEQFF. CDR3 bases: TGCGCCAGCAGCCAAGATTTAACGGGGGCCCCTAGCTCCTACAATGAGCAGTTCTTC.

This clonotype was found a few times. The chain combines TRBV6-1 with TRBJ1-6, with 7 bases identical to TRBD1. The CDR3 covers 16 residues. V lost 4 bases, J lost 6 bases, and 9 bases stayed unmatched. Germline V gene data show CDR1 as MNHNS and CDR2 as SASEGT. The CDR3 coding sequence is TGTGCCAGCAGTGCCCAGGCGACAGGGATTAATTCACCCCTCCACTTT. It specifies CASSAQATGINSPLHF.